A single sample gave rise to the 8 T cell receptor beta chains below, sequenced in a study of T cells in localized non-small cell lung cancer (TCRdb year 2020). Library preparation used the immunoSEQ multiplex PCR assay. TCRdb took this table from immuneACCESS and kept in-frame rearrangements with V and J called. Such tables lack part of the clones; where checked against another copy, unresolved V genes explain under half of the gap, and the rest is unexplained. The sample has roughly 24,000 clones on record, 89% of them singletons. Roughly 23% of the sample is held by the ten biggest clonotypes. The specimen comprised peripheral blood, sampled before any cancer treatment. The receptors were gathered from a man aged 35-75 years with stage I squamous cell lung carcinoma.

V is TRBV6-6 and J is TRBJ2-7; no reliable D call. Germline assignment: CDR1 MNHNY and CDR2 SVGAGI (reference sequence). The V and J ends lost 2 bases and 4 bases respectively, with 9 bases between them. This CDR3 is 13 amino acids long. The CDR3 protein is CASSYNSGYEQYF. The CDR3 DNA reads TGTGCCAGCAGTTACAATTCCGGGTACGAGCAGTACTTC.

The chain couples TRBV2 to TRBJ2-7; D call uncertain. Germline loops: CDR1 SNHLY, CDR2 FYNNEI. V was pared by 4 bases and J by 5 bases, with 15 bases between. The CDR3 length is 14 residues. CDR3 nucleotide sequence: TGTGCCAGCAGTGTATCCGGGCTACAAGACGAGCAGTACTTC. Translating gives CASSVSGLQDEQYF.

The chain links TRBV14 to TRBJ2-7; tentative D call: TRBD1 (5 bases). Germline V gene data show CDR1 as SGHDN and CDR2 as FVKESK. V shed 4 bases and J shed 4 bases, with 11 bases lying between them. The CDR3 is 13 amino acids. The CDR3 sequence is CASSPGHLYEQYF. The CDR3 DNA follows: TGTGCCAGCAGCCCCGGACATCTTTACGAGCAGTACTTC. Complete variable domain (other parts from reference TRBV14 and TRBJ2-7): EAGVTQFPSHSVIEKGQTVTLRCDPISGHDNLYWYRRVMGKEIKFLLHFVKESKQDESGMPNNRFLAERTGGTYSTLKVQPAELEDSGVYFCASSPGHLYEQYFGPGTRLTVT.

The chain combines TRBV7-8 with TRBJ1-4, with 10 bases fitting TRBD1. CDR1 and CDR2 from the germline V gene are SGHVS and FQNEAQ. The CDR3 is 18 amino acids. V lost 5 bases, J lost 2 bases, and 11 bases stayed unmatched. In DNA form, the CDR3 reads TGTGCCAGCAGCCCGGGCCCAGGGACAGGGGTGACTAATGAAAAACTGTTTTTT. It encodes CASSPGPGTGVTNEKLFF.

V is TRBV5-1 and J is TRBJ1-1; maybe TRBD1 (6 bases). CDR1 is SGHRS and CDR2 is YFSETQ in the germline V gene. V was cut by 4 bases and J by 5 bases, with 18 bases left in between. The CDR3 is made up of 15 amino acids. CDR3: CASSPSPSQGTEAFF. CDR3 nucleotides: TGCGCCAGCAGCCCCTCCCCGTCACAGGGTACTGAAGCTTTCTTT.

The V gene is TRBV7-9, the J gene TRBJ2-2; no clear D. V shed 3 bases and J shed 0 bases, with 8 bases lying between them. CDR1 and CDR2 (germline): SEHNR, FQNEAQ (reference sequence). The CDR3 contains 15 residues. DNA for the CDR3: TGTGCCAGCAGCTTTATCAGCCCGAACACCGGGGAGCTGTTTTTT. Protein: CASSFISPNTGELFF.

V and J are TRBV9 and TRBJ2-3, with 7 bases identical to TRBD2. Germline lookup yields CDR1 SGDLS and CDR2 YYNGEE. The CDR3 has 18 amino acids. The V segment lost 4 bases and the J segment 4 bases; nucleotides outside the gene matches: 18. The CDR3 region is CASSTRGAASGGPDTQYF. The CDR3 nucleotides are TGTGCCAGCAGCACCCGCGGGGCCGCTAGCGGCGGGCCAGATACGCAGTATTTT.

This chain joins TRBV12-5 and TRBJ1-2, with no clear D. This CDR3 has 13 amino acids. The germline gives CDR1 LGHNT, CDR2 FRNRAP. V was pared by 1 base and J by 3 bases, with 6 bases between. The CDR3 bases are TGTGCTAGTGGTTTGGAATACGACTATGGCTACACCTTC. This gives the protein CASGLEYDYGYTF.